A selection of T cell receptor beta chains follows, all from one sample in a study of blood T cell repertoires in COVID-19. Clones were read by immunoSEQ multiplex PCR, and TCRdb kept only the in-frame ones, dropping some. The sample yields a few hundred thousand clones, roughly 90% seen once. Specimen: peripheral blood. Receptor source: a woman aged 55-70 years with COVID-19, enrolled during active disease. Both conserved end residues are part of each CDR3. The order of the fields is D gene, clone size, V gene, J gene, CDR3 protein, CDR3 DNA. A D gene is named only where the DNA matches it firmly. Some rows mark clone size as missing; the rest say once, few, many or name a class of expanded clone.

-	-	TRBV28	TRBJ1-5	CASSTGSPNQPQHF	TGTGCCAGCAGCACAGGGTCCCCCAATCAGCCCCAGCATTTT
-	-	TRBV5-1	TRBJ2-5	CASSSTTAGLETQYF	TGCGCCAGCAGCTCCACAACCGCGGGGCTGGAGACCCAGTACTTC
TRBD1	-	TRBV6-6	TRBJ2-4	CASSGSGTGDLLAKNIQYF	TGTGCCAGCAGTGGATCCGGGACAGGGGATTTACTAGCCAAAAACATTCAGTACTTC
TRBD1	-	TRBV28	TRBJ1-6	CASRVPGQGYGALHF	TGTGCCAGCAGAGTACCGGGACAGGGATACGGGGCCCTCCACTTT
TRBD1	once	TRBV9	TRBJ1-1	CASSETTGVTEAFF	TGTGCCAGCAGCGAGACGACAGGGGTAACTGAAGCTTTCTTT
-	-	TRBV2	TRBJ2-1	CASSTAGVYNEQFF	TGTGCCAGCAGTACGGCAGGGGTATACAATGAGCAGTTCTTC
-	-	TRBV19	TRBJ1-5	CASSPLGGGNQPQHF	TGTGCCAGTAGTCCCCTCGGGGGAGGCAATCAGCCCCAGCATTTT
-	-	TRBV3-1/TRBV3-2	TRBJ2-5	CASSQDRETQYF	TGTGCCAGCAGCCAAGACCGAGAGACCCAGTACTTC
TRBD2	once	TRBV11-2	TRBJ2-1	CASSPDLAGYNEQFF	TGTGCCAGCAGCCCCGACCTAGCGGGTTACAATGAGCAGTTCTTC
TRBD1	-	TRBV19	TRBJ1-2	CASKTGTGEGYTF	TGTGCCAGTAAAACCGGGACAGGGGAAGGCTACACCTTC
-	once	TRBV4-1	TRBJ1-5	CASSQDRRGDSNQPQHF	TGCGCCAGCAGCCAAGATCGGAGGGGCGATAGCAATCAGCCCCAGCATTTT
TRBD1	-	TRBV19	TRBJ2-1	CASSIGTGVPGDEQFF	TGTGCCAGTAGTATTGGGACAGGGGTTCCTGGTGATGAGCAGTTCTTC
TRBD1	-	TRBV7-3	TRBJ1-1	CASSSGTGGFTEAFF	TGTGCCAGCAGCTCCGGCACAGGGGGCTTCACTGAAGCTTTCTTT
-	-	TRBV2	TRBJ1-2	CASKRTDFYGYTF	TGTGCCAGCAAGAGGACAGACTTCTATGGCTACACCTTC
TRBD2	-	TRBV3-1/TRBV3-2	TRBJ2-5	CASSRTSGETQYF	TGTGCCAGCAGCCGGACTAGCGGGGAGACCCAGTACTTC
-	once	TRBV28	TRBJ1-6	CASSSPVAPLHF	TGTGCCAGCAGTTCACCGGTCGCACCCCTCCACTTT
-	once	TRBV4-1	TRBJ1-2	CASSQERTAGYGYTF	TGCGCCAGCAGCCAAGAAAGAACGGCAGGCTATGGCTACACCTTC
TRBD1	-	TRBV19	TRBJ1-1	CASSIVEGAGEAFF	TGTGCCAGTAGTATAGTGGAGGGGGCAGGCGAAGCTTTCTTT
-	-	TRBV2	TRBJ2-5	CASRDNQETQYF	TGTGCCAGCAGGGACAACCAAGAGACCCAGTACTTC
TRBD1	-	TRBV19	TRBJ2-7	CASSMGTGADYEQYF	TGTGCCAGTAGTATGGGGACAGGGGCCGATTACGAGCAGTACTTC
-	-	TRBV7-9	TRBJ1-2	CASSLVARDGYTF	TGTGCCAGCAGCTTGGTGGCCAGGGATGGCTACACCTTC
TRBD1	-	TRBV9	TRBJ1-1	CASSVEAGTGGSKNTEAFF	TGTGCCAGCAGCGTAGAAGCAGGGACAGGGGGATCGAAGAACACTGAAGCTTTCTTT
TRBD1	-	TRBV6-5	TRBJ1-2	CASSYSITGGILGYTF	TGTGCCAGCAGTTACTCGATTACAGGGGGGATATTAGGCTACACCTTC
TRBD1	once	TRBV5-1	TRBJ2-7	CASSTDRAEQYF	TGCGCCAGCAGCACGGACAGGGCCGAGCAGTACTTC
TRBD1	-	TRBV6-5	TRBJ1-2	CASTPQGNYGYTF	TGTGCCAGCACCCCACAGGGGAACTATGGCTACACCTTC
-	-	TRBV7-8	TRBJ1-1	CASSPEVINTEAFF	TGTGCCAGCAGCCCAGAGGTGATAAACACTGAAGCTTTCTTT
-	-	TRBV29-1	TRBJ1-1	CSVRTGDTEAFF	TGCAGCGTTCGGACGGGAGACACTGAAGCTTTCTTT
TRBD1	-	TRBV5-1	TRBJ1-3	CASSLSTGQGSRTPGNTIYF	TGCGCCAGCAGCTTGTCCACGGGACAGGGGTCACGAACCCCTGGAAACACCATATATTTT
TRBD1	-	TRBV28	TRBJ1-2	CASSSGGQAYGYTF	TGTGCCAGCAGTTCGGGGGGACAGGCCTATGGCTACACCTTC
TRBD2	-	TRBV4-2	TRBJ2-2	CASRTSGGTGELFF	TGTGCCAGCAGGACTAGCGGGGGGACCGGGGAGCTGTTTTTT
TRBD1	-	TRBV6-5	TRBJ1-5	CASRKQGARDQPQHF	TGTGCCAGCAGGAAGCAGGGGGCGCGGGATCAGCCCCAGCATTTT
-	-	TRBV27	TRBJ2-4	CASQSGLAKNIQYF	TGTGCCAGCCAATCGGGTCTAGCCAAAAACATTCAGTACTTC
TRBD2	-	TRBV4-1	TRBJ2-5	CASSRGLAGAETQYF	TGCGCCAGCAGCCGCGGACTAGCGGGGGCGGAGACCCAGTACTTC
TRBD1	-	TRBV27	TRBJ1-2	CASSRQGASYGYTF	TGTGCCAGCAGCCGACAGGGGGCGAGTTATGGCTACACCTTC
TRBD2	once	TRBV7-3	TRBJ2-3	CASSRSGGRTDTQYF	TGTGCCAGCAGCCGCTCGGGGGGGCGGACAGATACGCAGTATTTT
-	-	TRBV25-1	TRBJ1-6	CASSARGNSPLHF	TGTGCCAGCAGTGCCCGGGGTAATTCACCCCTCCACTTT
-	-	TRBV18	TRBJ1-2	CASSQDRSYGYTF	TGTGCCAGCTCACAAGACAGGTCCTATGGCTACACCTTC
-	-	TRBV11-2	TRBJ1-1	CASSLDWAQMNTEAFF	TGTGCCAGCAGCTTAGATTGGGCACAGATGAACACTGAAGCTTTCTTT
TRBD1	-	TRBV19	TRBJ2-7	CASSAGTGTSYEQYF	TGTGCCAGTAGTGCCGGGACAGGGACTTCCTACGAGCAGTACTTC
TRBD2	-	TRBV27	TRBJ2-1	CASSQRLAGDNEQFF	TGTGCCAGCAGTCAGAGACTAGCGGGGGACAATGAGCAGTTCTTC
-	-	TRBV7-3	TRBJ2-2	CASSLQVNTGELFF	TGTGCCAGCAGCCTTCAGGTGAACACCGGGGAGCTGTTTTTT
-	-	TRBV7-3	TRBJ1-1	CASSLESNTEAFF	TGTGCCAGCAGCTTAGAGAGTAACACTGAAGCTTTCTTT
-	-	TRBV6-5	TRBJ1-4	CASGNTRVGEKLFF	TGTGCCAGCGGCAATACTCGCGTCGGGGAAAAACTGTTTTTT
-	-	TRBV28	TRBJ1-5	CATSLDSTSNQPQHF	TGTGCCACCTCGTTAGACAGTACCAGCAATCAGCCCCAGCATTTT
-	-	TRBV5-1	TRBJ1-2	CASSWGASAGYGYTF	TGCGCCAGCAGCTGGGGTGCCTCGGCGGGGTATGGCTACACCTTC
TRBD1	-	TRBV3-1/TRBV3-2	TRBJ1-4	CASSRGQGPNEKLFF	TGTGCCAGCAGCCGCGGACAGGGACCTAATGAAAAACTGTTTTTT
-	few	TRBV2	TRBJ1-3	CASSLGNTIYF	TGTGCCAGCAGCCTCGGAAACACCATATATTTT
-	-	TRBV7-2	TRBJ1-6	CASSPVEGVGSPLHF	TGTGCCAGCAGCCCAGTCGAGGGGGTAGGTTCACCCCTCCACTTT
-	-	TRBV21-1	TRBJ1-1	CASSRRTGVGMNTEAFF	TGTGCCAGCAGCAGGAGGACAGGGGTGGGAATGAACACTGAAGCTTTCTTT
-	-	TRBV10-3	TRBJ1-2	CAISENGPFIYGYTF	TGTGCCATCAGTGAAAACGGTCCCTTCATCTATGGCTACACCTTC
-	-	TRBV2	TRBJ2-1	CAAATYNEQFF	TGTGCCGCCGCGACCTACAATGAGCAGTTCTTC
-	-	TRBV6-1	TRBJ1-3	CASSENRARNTIYF	TGTGCCAGCAGTGAAAACAGGGCGCGAAACACCATATATTTT
TRBD2	-	TRBV10-3	TRBJ2-3	CAISSGTSLSDTQYF	TGTGCCATCAGTTCCGGGACTAGCCTGTCCGATACGCAGTATTTT
-	-	TRBV7-9	TRBJ2-3	CALGEAVVSTDTQYF	TGTGCCCTGGGAGAGGCCGTAGTTAGCACAGATACGCAGTATTTT